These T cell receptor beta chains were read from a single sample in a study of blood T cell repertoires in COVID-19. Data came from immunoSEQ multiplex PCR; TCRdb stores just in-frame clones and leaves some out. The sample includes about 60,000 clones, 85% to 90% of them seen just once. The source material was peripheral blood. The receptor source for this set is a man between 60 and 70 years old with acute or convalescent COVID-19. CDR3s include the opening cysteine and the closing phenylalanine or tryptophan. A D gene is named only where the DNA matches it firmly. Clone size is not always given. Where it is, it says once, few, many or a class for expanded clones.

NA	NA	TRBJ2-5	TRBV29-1	CSALTEAGHPQYF	TGCAGCGCCCTAACGGAGGCGGGCCATCCCCAGTACTTC
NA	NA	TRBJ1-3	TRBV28	CASSFFGGSNRNTIYF	TGTGCCAGCAGTTTTTTTGGAGGGTCGAACAGGAACACCATATATTTT
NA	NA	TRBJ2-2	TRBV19	CASKRDQNTGELFF	TGTGCCAGTAAACGAGATCAGAACACCGGGGAGCTGTTTTTT
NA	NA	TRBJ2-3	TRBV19	CASSIGGTGHGTQYF	TGTGCCAGTAGTATAGGGGGTACAGGCCACGGTACGCAGTATTTT
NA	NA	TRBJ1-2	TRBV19	CASSIRANYGYTF	TGTGCCAGTAGTATCCGAGCTAACTATGGCTACACCTTC
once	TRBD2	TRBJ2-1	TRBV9	CASSVSGLAGVYNEQFF	TGTGCCAGCAGCGTTTCGGGACTAGCGGGGGTTTACAATGAGCAGTTCTTC
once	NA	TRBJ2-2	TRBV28	CASRVTRGELFF	TGTGCCAGCAGAGTAACTAGGGGGGAGCTGTTTTTT
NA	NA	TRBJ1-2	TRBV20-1	CSASPTGSGYTF	TGCAGTGCTAGTCCCACAGGCTCTGGCTACACCTTC
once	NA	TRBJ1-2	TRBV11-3	CASSMDSTYGYTF	TGTGCCAGCAGCATGGACAGTACCTATGGCTACACCTTC
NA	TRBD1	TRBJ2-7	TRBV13	CASSATGAYEQYF	TGTGCCAGCAGCGCGACAGGGGCCTACGAGCAGTACTTC
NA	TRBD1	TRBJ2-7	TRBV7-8	CASSSRNRGPYEQYF	TGTGCCAGCAGCTCACGGAACAGGGGGCCCTACGAGCAGTACTTC
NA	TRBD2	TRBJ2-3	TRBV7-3	CASSPDRLAGDTQYF	TGTGCCAGCAGCCCTGACCGACTAGCGGGAGATACGCAGTATTTT
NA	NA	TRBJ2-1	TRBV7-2	CASSLAKLATAGVNEQFF	TGTGCCAGCAGCTTAGCGAAATTGGCAACGGCCGGGGTGAATGAGCAGTTCTTC
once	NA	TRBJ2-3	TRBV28	CASSRGETGSDTQYF	TGTGCCAGCAGTAGGGGAGAGACAGGATCAGATACGCAGTATTTT
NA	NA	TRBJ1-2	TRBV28	CASRHPRIRGGGYTF	TGTGCCAGCCGACACCCGCGAATCAGGGGTGGAGGCTACACCTTC
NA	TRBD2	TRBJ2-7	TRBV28	CASTTHGSGRQGEQYF	TGTGCCAGCACGACCCACGGTAGCGGGAGGCAGGGTGAGCAGTACTTC
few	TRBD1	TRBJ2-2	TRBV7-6	CASSLETGAGTGELFF	TGTGCCAGCAGCTTAGAAACAGGGGCAGGCACCGGGGAGCTGTTTTTT
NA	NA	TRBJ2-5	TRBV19	CASSIARGGVETQYF	TGTGCCAGTAGTATCGCTAGGGGGGGTGTAGAGACCCAGTACTTC
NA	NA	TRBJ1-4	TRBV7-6	CASSSSMAGWRSNEKLFF	TGTGCCAGCAGCTCCAGCATGGCAGGGTGGCGATCCAATGAAAAACTGTTTTTT
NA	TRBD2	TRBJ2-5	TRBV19	CASNIIGLAASAAQYF	TGTGCCAGTAATATTATAGGACTAGCGGCCTCGGCGGCCCAGTACTTC
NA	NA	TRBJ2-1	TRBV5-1	CASSLAWVGVSYNEQFF	TGCGCCAGCAGCTTGGCTTGGGTAGGGGTATCCTACAATGAGCAGTTCTTC
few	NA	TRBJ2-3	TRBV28	CASSPWRESTDTQYF	TGTGCCAGCAGTCCCTGGAGGGAGAGCACAGATACGCAGTATTTT
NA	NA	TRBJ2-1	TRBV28	CASTMGGEQFF	TGTGCCAGCACAATGGGAGGAGAGCAGTTCTTC
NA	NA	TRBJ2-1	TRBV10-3	CAISEPPRASLTYNEQFF	TGTGCCATCAGTGAACCCCCTCGAGCTAGCTTAACCTACAATGAGCAGTTCTTC
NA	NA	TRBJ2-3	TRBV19	CASSPSSTRPRTDTQYF	TGTGCCAGTAGCCCGTCTAGCACTAGGCCCCGCACAGATACGCAGTATTTT
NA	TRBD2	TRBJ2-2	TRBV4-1	CASSQGLAGGLRVTGELFF	TGCGCCAGCAGCCAAGGACTAGCGGGAGGGCTGCGTGTCACCGGGGAGCTGTTTTTT
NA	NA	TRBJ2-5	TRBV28	CASSSRGGEETQYF	TGTGCCAGCAGTTCTAGAGGGGGGGAAGAGACCCAGTACTTC
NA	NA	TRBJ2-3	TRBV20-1	CSAVSTDTQYF	TGCAGTGCCGTATCCACAGATACGCAGTATTTT
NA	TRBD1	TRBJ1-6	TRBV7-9	CASSRDRDNSPLHF	TGTGCCAGCAGCCGAGACAGGGACAATTCACCCCTCCACTTT
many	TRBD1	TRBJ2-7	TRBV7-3	CASSLGTGFGYEQYF	TGTGCCAGCAGCCTCGGGACAGGGTTTGGCTACGAGCAGTACTTC
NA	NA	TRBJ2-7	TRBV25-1	CASDRLGEQYF	TGTGCCAGCGACAGGCTGGGCGAGCAGTACTTC
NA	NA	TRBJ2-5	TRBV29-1	CSAGGAGGTQYF	TGCAGCGCCGGAGGGGCAGGGGGGACCCAGTACTTC
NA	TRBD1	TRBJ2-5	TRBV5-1	CASSLGGQGAGETQYF	TGCGCCAGCAGCTTGGGGGGACAGGGGGCTGGAGAGACCCAGTACTTC
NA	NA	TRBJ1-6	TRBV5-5	CASSLSFNSPLHF	TGTGCCAGCAGCTTGTCCTTTAATTCACCCCTCCACTTT